The sequence of this TCR beta chain was determined in a study of cytomegalovirus exposure and HLA in healthy donors (dated by TCRdb to about 2017). Looking at the study overall: According to a later analysis, one platform produced both the 110 or so validation repertoires and the 730 or so repertoires of the first cohort. A separate validation cohort of roughly 130 different subjects was used in addition to the roughly 670-subject first cohort. The study aimed to test whether cataloging public T cell receptors could reveal signatures of past pathogen exposure. To predict cytomegalovirus infection status, the study brought together high-throughput TCR immunosequencing, statistical association of individual TCRs with disease status, and machine learning. Study-level results and caveats: The authors suggested that the approach could potentially be generalized to other disease states and immunological phenotypes. In vitro tests confirmed that a few of the cytomegalovirus-associated TCR beta chains recognize cytomegalovirus antigens. The study listed 164 TCR beta chains as associated with cytomegalovirus. The classifier was reported to diagnose cytomegalovirus status with high specificity and sensitivity in both the original cohort and the validation cohort. Of the cluster scores, around 95% were above 0 in a later analysis, which found that TCRs clustered in the first cohort also tended to co-occur in the 95 to 150 validation repertoires. All 120 or so repertoires were used to score co-occurrence in the validation cohort in a later analysis, because that analysis had no HLA typing for the cohort. Most TCR sequences were seen in very few donors, while some public TCRs were found in many individuals.

Library creation used the immunoSEQ multiplex PCR assay. In the authors' own workflow: To diagnose cytomegalovirus status from the catalog of TCR beta chain sequences, a statistical classification framework was built. Held by TCRdb, this immuneACCESS table contains in-frame sequences only and omits some clones. Under half of the omission traces to an unresolved V gene where checked; the cause of the rest is unknown. V and J calls and clone size are as listed in that table; D and trimming were resolved from the DNA. The sample table contains more than 85,000 clones; only one count was recorded for over 85% of them. 1.1% of the sample is in the top ten clones. The CDR3 covers 14 residues, taking in both the cysteine and the phenylalanine. Only the CDR3 DNA is retained, 42 bases long and in frame from the first base. As encoded in the germline V gene, CDR1 is MNHEY while CDR2 is SVGAGI. Here V drops 6 bases and J drops 1 base, and the junction holds 4 bases not matched to any gene.

The donors were included in the validation cohort of some 110 subjects, a group kept apart from the roughly 680-subject first cohort. About this clone: Its antigen is currently not known. Base qualities were left out, and no much larger clone turns up one base away.

Sample: PBMCs. This clonotype originated in a woman aged 25 to 45 in good health and CMV-seropositive. In this chain, TRBV6-5 is recombined with TRBJ2-7; a stretch of 9 junction bases matches TRBD1. The CDR3 protein is CASRPDRGSYEQYF. The bases are TGTGCCAGCAGACCAGACAGGGGGTCCTACGAGCAGTACTTC.